The 32 T cell receptor beta chains presented below share a single source sample, sequenced in a study of T cell repertoires in cytomegalovirus infection. Their cognate antigens are unknown. A single record per CDR3 protein comes from TCRdb applying MiXCR to the reads. Altogether about 920,000 distinct CDR3 sequences are present, approximately 33% being singletons, with the ten largest covering about an eighth. Sequencing used cultured CD8+ T cells from PBMCs, obtained from culture after CMV antigen stimulation. The source of these receptors is a human donor in good health (CMV status not recorded). Some clones in this sample may be carry-over from other donors' samples.

This clonotype was seen only a few times. The CDR3 nucleotides are TGTGCCAGCAGTTCCCAGGGGGCGTGGGAGACCCAGTACTTC. Residues: CASSSQGAWETQYF. This rearrangement joins TRBV11-2 to TRBJ2-5; TRBD1 aligns across 8 bases. Germline V gene sequence: CDR1 SGHAT, CDR2 FQNNGV. V gave up 6 bases and J gave up 5 bases; unmatched junction bases: 8. There are 14 residues in the CDR3.

The CDR3, as DNA: TGCAGTGCTAGAGAGGGGACAGTCTTGCGAAGCTCCTACAATGAGCAGTTCTTC. Amino acid sequence: CSAREGTVLRSSYNEQFF. This chain connects TRBV20-1 to TRBJ2-1; the match to TRBD1 covers 7 bases. This CDR3 spans 18 amino acids. The J segment lost 0 bases and the V segment lost 0 bases, leaving 11 bases of the junction unmatched. Germline V gene sequence: CDR1 DFQATT, CDR2 SNEGSKA (reference sequence).

A few counts support this clonotype. J is TRBJ2-3 and V is TRBV4-1; no reliable D call. CDR3 length equals 13 residues. Germline-derived CDR1 and CDR2 are MGHRA and YSYEKL. V was cut by 4 bases and J by 2 bases, with 7 bases left in between. For the CDR3, the DNA is TGCGCCAGCAGCCCCAGGAACACAGATACGCAGTATTTT. This gives the protein CASSPRNTDTQYF.

The chain has TRBV13 and TRBJ1-6; D is unresolved. Trimming shortened V by 5 bases and J by 7 bases, and 18 bases separated the two germline ends. The CDR3 consists of 16 residues. Germline lookup yields CDR1 PRHDT and CDR2 FYEKMQ (reference sequence). This CDR3 reads CASSPRGTERNSPLHF. CDR3 DNA: TGTGCCAGCAGCCCTCGGGGAACAGAGAGAAATTCACCCCTCCACTTT.

This clonotype occurred many times. The chain joins TRBV7-2 to TRBJ2-7; D gene ambiguous. With 1 base removed from V and 5 bases from J, the gap between germline ends came to 9 bases. Germline CDR1 SGHTA, CDR2 FQGNSA. This CDR3 region has 13 residues. The CDR3 spells CASSLDGPHEQYV. Written as DNA, the CDR3 is TGTGCCAGCAGCTTAGATGGGCCCCACGAGCAGTACGTC.

A few counts support this clonotype. The CDR3 here is CATSTQGFEELFF. CDR3 sequence (DNA): TGTGCCACCAGCACACAGGGATTTGAGGAGCTGTTTTTT. J is TRBJ2-2 and V is TRBV15; maybe TRBD1 (6 bases). V shed 4 bases and J shed 10 bases, with 13 bases lying between them. This CDR3 is built from 13 residues. Per germline, CDR1 LNHNV and CDR2 YYDKDF (reference sequence).

In its sample, this clonotype was seen a few times. This chain connects TRBV4-1 to TRBJ2-5; either TRBD1 or TRBD2 may fit D (7 bases each). Germline V gives CDR1 MGHRA, CDR2 YSYEKL. V was clipped by 0 bases and J by 5 bases, with 16 bases between them. CDR3 length: 16 residues. CDR3 coding DNA: TGCGCCAGCAGCCAAGATCCGCCAGGGGGGGTGGAGACCCAGTACTTC. Translating it yields CASSQDPPGGVETQYF.

As concerns this clonotype: A read error may produce the germline difference seen at one junction end. CDR3 residues: CTSSPDWNAEAFF. The CDR3 DNA follows: TGTACCAGCAGCCCTGACTGGAACGCTGAAGCTTTCTTT. The chain carries TRBV5-5 and TRBJ1-1; no clear D. CDR3 length: 13 amino acids. Germline loops: CDR1 SGHKS, CDR2 YYEKEE (reference sequence).

With regard to this clonotype: One end of the junction varies from germline; a read error may be responsible. The chain joins TRBV12-3 or TRBV12-4 to TRBJ1-1, with D possibly being TRBD1 (5 bases). This CDR3 is built from 15 residues. The CDR3 DNA is TGTGCCAACAGTCCCTGGGGGGGGATCGACACTGAAGCTTTCTTT. Translation gives CANSPWGGIDTEAFF.

This sequence joins TRBV7-9 and TRBJ1-1; no firm D call. The CDR3 covers 17 residues. Germline-derived CDR1 and CDR2 are SEHNR and FQNEAQ (reference sequence). V shed 5 bases and J shed 4 bases, with 23 bases lying between them. CDR3 nucleotide sequence: TGTGCCAGCAGCGCCCCGACCCTGTACTCCTCCCCCACTGAAGCTTTCTTT. This gives the protein CASSAPTLYSSPTEAFF. The full variable domain, its missing parts supplied by reference TRBV7-9 and TRBJ1-1, is DTGVSQNPRHKITKRGQNVTFRCDPISEHNRLYWYRQTLGQGPEFLTYFQNEAQLEKSRLLSDRFSAERPKGSFSTLEIQRTEQGDSAMYLCASSAPTLYSSPTEAFFGQGTRLTVV.

This rearrangement joins TRBV18 to TRBJ1-2; D gene uncertain. Trimming took off 2 bases at V and 4 bases at J, with 11 bases between the two ends. This CDR3 spans 14 amino acids. Per germline, CDR1 KGHSH and CDR2 LQKENI. DNA of the CDR3: TGTGCCAGCTCACCAGGGCTCACAGTCTATGGCTACACCTTC. Amino acids: CASSPGLTVYGYTF.

This clonotype was recorded a few times. The V and J genes are TRBV25-1 and TRBJ1-2; D call uncertain. The V end was cut by 0 bases, the J end by 6 bases, with 11 bases between. The CDR3 runs to 14 residues. From germline, CDR1 is MGHDK and CDR2 SYGVNS. CDR3 residues: CASSEYLGTDGYTF. Here the CDR3 DNA reads TGTGCCAGCAGTGAATACCTGGGAACGGATGGCTACACCTTC.

Many counts were recorded for this clonotype. CDR3 sequence reads: CASSPGDLLGVSTGELFF. CDR3 DNA sequence: TGTGCCAGCAGCCCGGGGGATTTATTGGGGGTTAGCACCGGGGAGCTGTTTTTT. The chain links TRBV7-6 to TRBJ2-2, with D possibly being TRBD2 (6 bases). Germline loops: CDR1 SGHVS, CDR2 FNYEAQ. The V end was cut by 5 bases, the J end by 4 bases, with 23 bases between. CDR3 length equals 18 residues.

J is TRBJ2-1 and V is TRBV25-1, with a weak D call TRBD2 (5 bases). CDR1 is MGHDK and CDR2 is SYGVNS in the germline V gene. Trimming took off 2 bases at V and 0 bases at J, with 14 bases between the two ends. This CDR3 region has 17 residues. The CDR3 DNA reads as TGTGCCAGCAGTGAACCAGGAGAGGGCTTCTCCTACAATGAGCAGTTCTTC. Amino acids: CASSEPGEGFSYNEQFF.

This clonotype was observed a few times. V gene TRBV27 combines with J gene TRBJ2-7; a weak D match, TRBD1 (6 bases). The V gene lost 3 bases and the J gene lost 3 bases, with 9 bases spanning the gap. Germline CDR1 MNHEY, CDR2 SMNVEV (reference sequence). This CDR3 region has 13 residues. The CDR3 here is CASSFGRGYEQYV. In nucleotides, the CDR3 is TGTGCCAGCAGTTTTGGCAGGGGCTACGAGCAGTACGTC.

The chain couples TRBV20-1 to TRBJ1-1, with 7 bases lining up with TRBD1. CDR1 and CDR2 from the germline V gene are DFQATT and SNEGSKA (reference sequence). With V trimmed by 6 bases and J by 0 bases, 7 bases remained unmatched. The CDR3 is 14 residues long. The CDR3: CSAPTTGLNTEAFF. CDR3 bases: TGCAGTGCCCCCACGACAGGGCTGAACACTGAAGCTTTCTTT.

The chain employs TRBV2 and TRBJ2-2, with D hard to call. V was trimmed by 4 bases and J by 5 bases, leaving 14 bases between them. The CDR3 is made up of 15 amino acids. Germline V lookup: CDR1 SNHLY, CDR2 FYNNEI. CDR3 DNA sequence: TGTGCCAGCAGTGCCCGGGTCGGTAGGACCGGGGAGCTGTTTTTT. Amino acid sequence: CASSARVGRTGELFF.

This rearrangement joins TRBV18 to TRBJ1-2; D ambiguous. The germline gives CDR1 KGHSH, CDR2 LQKENI. This CDR3 is 13 amino acids long. V lost 1 base to trimming and J lost 6 bases, with 9 bases between them. The CDR3 region has the DNA TGTGCCAGCTCACCACTAGGGCTTGATGGCTACACCTTC. The encoded protein is CASSPLGLDGYTF.

This chain connects TRBV7-9 to TRBJ2-2; D is tentatively TRBD1 or TRBD2 (6 bases each). CDR1 is SEHNR and CDR2 is FQNEAQ in the germline V gene (reference sequence). The V end lost 5 bases, the J end lost 5 bases, and 21 bases lay between the germline ends. The CDR3 contains 17 residues. The CDR3 DNA sequence: TGTGCCAGCAGCCACGGACTGGGGGGCTCAAGGACCGGGGAGCTGTTTTTT. This sequence encodes CASSHGLGGSRTGELFF. Filled out from reference TRBV7-9 and TRBJ2-2, the complete variable domain reads DTGVSQNPRHKITKRGQNVTFRCDPISEHNRLYWYRQTLGQGPEFLTYFQNEAQLEKSRLLSDRFSAERPKGSFSTLEIQRTEQGDSAMYLCASSHGLGGSRTGELFFGEGSRLTVL.

The V call is TRBV28, the J call TRBJ2-3; tentative D call: TRBD1 (5 bases). The CDR3 spans 15 residues. V lost 7 bases and J 2 bases, leaving 16 bases between the germline ends. Germline V gene lookup returns CDR1 MDHEN and CDR2 SYDVKM. CDR3 DNA sequence: TGTGCCAGCACCAGGTGGGGCCGCCACACAGATACGCAGTATTTT. Translating gives CASTRWGRHTDTQYF.

This clonotype was seen a few times. The rearrangement links TRBV20-1 to TRBJ1-4; TRBD1 is a possible D gene (5 bases). The CDR3 sequence is 16 residues long. Germline CDR1 is DFQATT and CDR2 is SNEGSKA (reference sequence). V was shortened by 0 bases and J by 8 bases, with 19 bases between the two germline ends. In nucleotides, the CDR3 is TGCAGTGCTAGAGATCTCGGGCAGGGCGAAGGGGAAAAACTGTTTTTT. Encoded protein: CSARDLGQGEGEKLFF.

Many counts were recorded for this clonotype. The chain couples TRBV4-2 to TRBJ1-5; no clear D gene. Trimming took 0 bases from V and 3 from J, leaving 12 bases between them. CDR1 LGHNA and CDR2 YNFKEQ come from the germline V gene. This CDR3 has 16 residues. CDR3 nucleotides: TGTGCCAGCAGCCAAGATGAGGGAATGAACAATCAGCCCCAGCATTTT. Translated, it gives CASSQDEGMNNQPQHF.

V gene TRBV29-1 combines with J gene TRBJ2-7; 13 bases match TRBD2. The germline V gene has CDR1 SQVTM and CDR2 ANQGSEA. This CDR3 spans 14 amino acids. The J segment lost 2 bases and the V segment lost 8 bases, leaving 6 bases of the junction unmatched. CDR3 loop: CSTTGTSGTYEQYF. DNA of the CDR3: TGCAGCACGACCGGGACTAGCGGGACCTACGAGCAGTACTTC.

This clonotype was recorded many times. The chain links TRBV6-5 to TRBJ2-3; TRBD2 matches at 13 bases. The CDR3 sequence is 16 residues long. From germline, CDR1 is MNHEY and CDR2 SVGAGI. The V segment lost 0 bases and the J segment 4 bases; nucleotides outside the gene matches: 1. As DNA, the CDR3 is TGTGCCAGCAGTTACTCGGGGACTAGCGGGGCAGATACGCAGTATTTT. Translation: CASSYSGTSGADTQYF.

For this clonotype: At one end, the junction sequence differs from germline, possibly due to a read error. This chain links TRBV10-3 with TRBJ1-1, with D uncertain. Per the germline V gene, CDR1 is ENHRY and CDR2 is SYGVKD. The CDR3 length is 11 residues. Here the CDR3 reads CAIRADGSPLF. The CDR3 nucleotides read TGTGCCATCAGGGCGGACGGATCCCCTCTCTTT.

This clonotype was observed a few times. V usage is TRBV10-1 and J usage is TRBJ1-4; D is uncertain. Between the trimmed V and J ends, which lost 6 bases and 0 bases, there was a span of 8 bases. The CDR3 loop spans 14 amino acids. Germline loops: CDR1 WNHNN, CDR2 SYGVQD (reference sequence). The CDR3 nucleotides read TGCGCCAGCAGGCCGGACGCAACTAATGAAAAACTGTTTTTT. Protein product: CASRPDATNEKLFF.

V is TRBV27 and J is TRBJ1-5; no clear D gene. V was clipped by 1 base and J by 3 bases, with 7 bases between them. Germline V gives CDR1 MNHEY, CDR2 SMNVEV (reference sequence). CDR3 length: 14 residues. The chain's CDR3 is CASSLLADNQPQHF. Written as DNA, the CDR3 is TGTGCCAGCAGTTTATTGGCAGACAATCAGCCCCAGCATTTT.

This chain uses TRBV6-2 or TRBV6-3 with TRBJ1-6; 11 bases align to TRBD1. J gave up 6 bases and V 8 bases, and 9 bases lay outside the gene matches. Germline assignment: CDR1 MNHEY and CDR2 SVGEGT. CDR3 length equals 16 residues. The CDR3 is CASGRIGTGGNSPLHF. The CDR3 DNA sequence: TGTGCCAGCGGGCGAATTGGGACAGGGGGTAATTCACCCCTCCACTTT.

This clonotype has only a few counts. V and J are TRBV15 and TRBJ2-6, with D uncertain. Germline loops: CDR1 LNHNV, CDR2 YYDKDF (reference sequence). Deletions cut 5 bases from V and 0 bases from J, with 8 bases between. This CDR3 has 15 residues. The CDR3 DNA reads TGTGCCACCAGCGTACAGTCCTCTGGGGCCAACGTCCTGACTTTC. This codes for CATSVQSSGANVLTF.

V is TRBV6-6 and J is TRBJ2-1; TRBD2 matches 9 bases. Germline CDR1 reads MNHNY; CDR2 reads SVGAGI (reference sequence). The CDR3 runs to 17 residues. V trimming: 2 bases; J trimming: 0 bases; junction bases outside the gene matches: 5. The CDR3 sequence: CASSYAGGPGSYNEQFF. The CDR3 bases are TGTGCCAGCAGTTACGCGGGGGGGCCTGGCTCCTACAATGAGCAGTTCTTC.

This clonotype turned up a few times. J is TRBJ2-2 and V is TRBV11-2; the match to TRBD1 covers 8 bases. The trim removed 6 bases at V and 7 bases at J, leaving 4 bases unmatched. The V gene's germline CDR1 is SGHAT and CDR2 FQNNGV. This CDR3 is 13 amino acids long. DNA for the CDR3: TGTGCCAGCAGTGGACAGGGAGGCGGGGAGCTGTTTTTT. Protein product: CASSGQGGGELFF.

The rearrangement uses TRBV5-6 and TRBJ2-1; no firm D call. Germline V gene lookup returns CDR1 SGHDT and CDR2 YYEEEE. Trimming took 2 bases from V and 8 from J, leaving 14 bases between them. The CDR3 spans 14 residues. The CDR3, as DNA: TGTGCCAGCAGCTTTCGTAACAGCGTAGATGAGCAGTTCTTC. Its protein product is CASSFRNSVDEQFF.